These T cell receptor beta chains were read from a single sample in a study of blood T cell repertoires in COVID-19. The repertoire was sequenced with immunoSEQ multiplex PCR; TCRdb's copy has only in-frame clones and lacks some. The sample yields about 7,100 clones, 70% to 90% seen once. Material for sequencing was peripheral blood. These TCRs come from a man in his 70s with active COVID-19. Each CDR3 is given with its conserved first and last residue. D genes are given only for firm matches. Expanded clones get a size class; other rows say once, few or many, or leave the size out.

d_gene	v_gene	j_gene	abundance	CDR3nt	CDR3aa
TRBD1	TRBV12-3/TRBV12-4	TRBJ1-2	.	TGTGCCAGCAGTTCACAGGGGGTACGGGGCTACACCTTC	CASSSQGVRGYTF
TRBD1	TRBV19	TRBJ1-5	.	TGTGCCAGTAGTCCCCCGGGACAGGGGACGGCTTTTTCGCGCAATCAGCCCCAGCATTTT	CASSPPGQGTAFSRNQPQHF
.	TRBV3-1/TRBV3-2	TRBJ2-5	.	TGTGCCAGCAGCCAACAGACTAGTGTCGGGACCCAGTACTTC	CASSQQTSVGTQYF
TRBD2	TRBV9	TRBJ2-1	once	TGTGCCAGCAGCGTGAAAGGACTAGCGGTGAATGAGCAGTTCTTC	CASSVKGLAVNEQFF
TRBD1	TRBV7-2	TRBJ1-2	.	TGTGCCAGCAGCCCTTTCACAGGGGCCGGGAACTATGGCTACACCTTC	CASSPFTGAGNYGYTF
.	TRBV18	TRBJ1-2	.	TGTGCCAGCTCACAACAGGGTAGATCAAACTATGGCTACACCTTC	CASSQQGRSNYGYTF
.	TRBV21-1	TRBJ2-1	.	TGTGCCAGCAGCAAATCCGACAGGCGGACTCACAATGAGCAGTTCTTC	CASSKSDRRTHNEQFF
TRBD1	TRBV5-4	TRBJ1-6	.	TGTGCCAGCAGCGGGGACAGGGGGTATAATTCACCCCTCCACTTT	CASSGDRGYNSPLHF
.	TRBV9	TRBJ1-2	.	TGTGCCAGCAGGCATGTTCCGGGCTATGGCTACACCTTC	CASRHVPGYGYTF
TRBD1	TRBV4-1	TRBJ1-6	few	TGCGCCAGCAGCCAAGATGGGGACAGGGTTTTTTCACCCCTCCACTTT	CASSQDGDRVFSPLHF
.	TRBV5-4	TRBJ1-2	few	TGTGCCAGCAGCTTGAATCTACAGGGAGGGTATGGCTACACCTTC	CASSLNLQGGYGYTF
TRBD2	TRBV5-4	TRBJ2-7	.	TGTGCCAGCAGCTCCAACCCTTTGGGAGGGAGCGAGCAGTACTTC	CASSSNPLGGSEQYF
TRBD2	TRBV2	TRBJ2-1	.	TGTGCCAGCAGTTCCCCGACTAGCGGGGTCTACAATGAGCAGTTCTTC	CASSSPTSGVYNEQFF
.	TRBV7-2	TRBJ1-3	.	TGTGCCAGCAGGGGGGCGGGAAACACCATATATTTT	CASRGAGNTIYF
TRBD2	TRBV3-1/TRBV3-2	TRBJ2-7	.	TGTGCCAGCAGCCAAGTCGGCGGCAGTAGCGGGGGGGCCTACGAGCAGTACTTC	CASSQVGGSSGGAYEQYF
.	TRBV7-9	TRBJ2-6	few	TGTGCCACTGACAGGCCCGTATACTCTGGGGCCAACGTCCTGACTTTC	CATDRPVYSGANVLTF
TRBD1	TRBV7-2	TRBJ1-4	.	TGTGCCAGCTCCGACCGGTTCGGGACAGGCGGGGAAAAACTGTTTTTT	CASSDRFGTGGEKLFF
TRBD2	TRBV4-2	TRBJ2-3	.	TGTGCCAGCAGCCAAGTCGGGGGGCGGGGGGTAACTAGCACAGATACGCAGTATTTT	CASSQVGGRGVTSTDTQYF
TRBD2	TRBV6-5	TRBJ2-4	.	TGTGCCAGCAGTTATTCGGGGGGAAACATTCAGTACTTC	CASSYSGGNIQYF